This T cell receptor beta chain was documented in a study of T cell changes during pregnancy in multiple sclerosis. Method: immunoSEQ multiplex PCR; TCRdb's copy keeps in-frame clones and lacks some. This table holds about 94,000 clones, 90% to 95% found once. V was clipped by 1 base and J by 5 bases, with 18 bases between them. The germline V gene encodes CDR1 SQVTM and CDR2 ANQGSEA. This CDR3 spans 15 amino acids. Sequenced here: peripheral blood, sampled after pregnancy. The source is a female donor with multiple sclerosis, enrolled in a pregnancy study. The V gene is TRBV29-1, the J gene TRBJ2-7; possibly TRBD1 for D (6 bases). As DNA, the CDR3 is TGCAGCGTTGAAGGACTGCGTGACAGGCCCCACGAGCAGTACTTC. Its translation is CSVEGLRDRPHEQYF.